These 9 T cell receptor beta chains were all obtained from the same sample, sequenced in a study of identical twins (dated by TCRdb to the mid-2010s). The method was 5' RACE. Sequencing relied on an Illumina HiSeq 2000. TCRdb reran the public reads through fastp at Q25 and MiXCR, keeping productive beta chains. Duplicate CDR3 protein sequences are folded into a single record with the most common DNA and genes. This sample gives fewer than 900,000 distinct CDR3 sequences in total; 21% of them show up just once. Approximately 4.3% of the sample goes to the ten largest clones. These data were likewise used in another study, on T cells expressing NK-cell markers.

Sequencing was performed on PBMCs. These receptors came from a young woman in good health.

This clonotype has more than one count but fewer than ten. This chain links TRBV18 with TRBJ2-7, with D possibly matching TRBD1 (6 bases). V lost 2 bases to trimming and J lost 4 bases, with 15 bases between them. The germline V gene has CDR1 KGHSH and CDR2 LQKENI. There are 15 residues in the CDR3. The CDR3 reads CASSPGGRREYEQYF. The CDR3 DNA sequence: TGTGCCAGCTCACCAGGGGGCCGACGGGAATACGAGCAGTACTTC.

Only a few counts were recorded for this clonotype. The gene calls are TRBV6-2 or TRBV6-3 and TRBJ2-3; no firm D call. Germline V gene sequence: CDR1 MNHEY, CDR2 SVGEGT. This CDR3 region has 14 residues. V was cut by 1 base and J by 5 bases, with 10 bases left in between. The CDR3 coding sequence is TGTGCCAGCAGTTACTTCACGACGCAAGATACGCAGTATTTT. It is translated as CASSYFTTQDTQYF.

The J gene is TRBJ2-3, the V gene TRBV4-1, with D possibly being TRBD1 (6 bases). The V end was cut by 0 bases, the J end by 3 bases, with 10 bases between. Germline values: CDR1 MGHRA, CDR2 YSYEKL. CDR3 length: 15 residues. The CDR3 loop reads CASSQDGTRTDTQYF. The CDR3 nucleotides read TGCGCCAGCAGCCAAGATGGGACAAGAACAGATACGCAGTATTTT.

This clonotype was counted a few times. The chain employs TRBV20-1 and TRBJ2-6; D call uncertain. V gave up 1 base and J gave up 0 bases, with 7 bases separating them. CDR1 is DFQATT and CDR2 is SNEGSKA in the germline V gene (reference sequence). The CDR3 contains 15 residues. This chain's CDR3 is CSARVGRSGANVLTF. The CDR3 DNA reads TGCAGTGCTAGAGTCGGGCGCTCTGGGGCCAACGTCCTGACTTTC.

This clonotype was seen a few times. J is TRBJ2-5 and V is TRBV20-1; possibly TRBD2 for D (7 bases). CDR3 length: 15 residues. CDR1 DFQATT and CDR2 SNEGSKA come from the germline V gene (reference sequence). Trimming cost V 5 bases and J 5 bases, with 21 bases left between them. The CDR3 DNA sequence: TGCAGTGCTTTGCAACACGGGGGGCCCGCCGAGACCCAGTACTTC. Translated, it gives CSALQHGGPAETQYF.

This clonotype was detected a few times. In DNA, the CDR3 is TGTGCCAGCAGCCAACATGTTGGGGCTAGCGGGTTCAGCACAGATACGCAGTATTTT. It translates to CASSQHVGASGFSTDTQYF. The chain joins TRBV4-2 to TRBJ2-3; 8 bases fit TRBD2. The junction had 13 bases not matched to a gene; V was cut back by 2 bases and J by 0 bases. The CDR3 has 19 residues. Germline V gives CDR1 LGHNA, CDR2 YNFKEQ.

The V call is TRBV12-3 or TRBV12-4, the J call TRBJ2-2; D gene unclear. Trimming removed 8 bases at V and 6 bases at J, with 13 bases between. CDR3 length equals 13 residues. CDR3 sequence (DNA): TGTGCCAGCGGCGACTTTGCCGCCGGGGAGCTGTTTTTT. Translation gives CASGDFAAGELFF.

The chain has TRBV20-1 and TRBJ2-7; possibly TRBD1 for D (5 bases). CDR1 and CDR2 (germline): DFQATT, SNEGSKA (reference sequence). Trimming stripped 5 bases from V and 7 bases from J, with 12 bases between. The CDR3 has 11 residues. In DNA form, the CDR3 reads TGCAGTGCTGAAGGGGTCGGGGAGCAGTACTTC. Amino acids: CSAEGVGEQYF.

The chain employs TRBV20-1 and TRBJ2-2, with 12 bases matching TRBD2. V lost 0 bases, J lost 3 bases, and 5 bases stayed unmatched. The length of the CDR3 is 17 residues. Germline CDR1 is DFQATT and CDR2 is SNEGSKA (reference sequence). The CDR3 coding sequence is TGCAGTGCTAGAGATGCTAGCGGGGGGGCCGACACCGGGGAGCTGTTTTTT. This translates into CSARDASGGADTGELFF.